This T cell receptor (beta chain) comes out of a study of identical twins. A template switching step contributed a universal primer site, while unique molecular identifiers were present in the cDNA. TCRdb passed the 5' RACE reads through MiXCR, listing each CDR3 protein once. The repertoire holds 1.5 million to 2 million distinct CDR3 sequences, with more than 30% as singletons. Per the germline V gene, CDR1 is SGHKS and CDR2 is YYEKEE (reference sequence). The CDR3 is 15 residues long. V was clipped by 6 bases and J by 8 bases, with 20 bases between them. This clonotype showed up just once. Its target is unknown. General study findings and limits: Beta out-of-frame sequences showed weaker excess twin sharing. Among out-of-frame alpha sequences shared by twins, low generation probability occurred in excess.

The sequenced sample consisted of cord blood. J is TRBJ1-4 and V is TRBV5-5; D is undetermined. This clonotype was obtained from a newborn girl in good health. The CDR3 bases are TGTGCCAGCACCGAAACAGCAAAACTAGGGGAAAAACTGTTTTTT. Amino acids: CASTETAKLGEKLFF.